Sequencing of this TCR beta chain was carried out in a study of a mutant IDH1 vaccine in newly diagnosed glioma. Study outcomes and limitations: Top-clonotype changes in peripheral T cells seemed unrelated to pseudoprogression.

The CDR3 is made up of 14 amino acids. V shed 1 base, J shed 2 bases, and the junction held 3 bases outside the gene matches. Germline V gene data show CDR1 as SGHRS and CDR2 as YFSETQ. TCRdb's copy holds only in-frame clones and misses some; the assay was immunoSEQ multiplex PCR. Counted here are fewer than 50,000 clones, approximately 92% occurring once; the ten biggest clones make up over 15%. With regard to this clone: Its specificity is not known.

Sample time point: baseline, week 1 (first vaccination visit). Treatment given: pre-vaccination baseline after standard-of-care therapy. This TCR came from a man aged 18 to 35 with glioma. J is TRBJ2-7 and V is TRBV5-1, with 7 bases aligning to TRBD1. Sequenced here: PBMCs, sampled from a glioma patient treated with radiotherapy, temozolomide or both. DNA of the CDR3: TGCGCCAGCAGCTTGAAGGGACAGCCCTACGAGCAGTACTTC. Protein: CASSLKGQPYEQYF.